The 9 T cell receptor beta chains below were found in one sample sequenced in a study of T cell changes during pregnancy in multiple sclerosis. Clones were read by immunoSEQ multiplex PCR, and TCRdb kept only the in-frame ones, dropping some. The sample consists of more than 60,000 clones, more than 85% of them appearing once. The material sequenced was peripheral blood, taken in the second trimester of pregnancy. The source is a female donor with multiple sclerosis, enrolled in a pregnancy study.

The gene calls are TRBV11-3 and TRBJ2-1, with TRBD2 identical over 11 bases. Unmatched junction bases numbered 6, after V lost 5 bases and J lost 9 bases. The CDR3 contains 14 residues. The germline gives CDR1 SGHNT, CDR2 YENEEA. CDR3 amino acids: CASSKLAGAGEQFF. CDR3 DNA sequence: TGTGCCAGCAGCAAACTAGCGGGAGCGGGTGAGCAGTTCTTC.

The J gene is TRBJ1-2, the V gene TRBV6-5, with 8 bases that match TRBD1. Germline values: CDR1 MNHEY, CDR2 SVGAGI. The CDR3 sequence is 15 residues long. The ends lost 0 bases at V and 7 bases at J; junction bases unmatched: 7. CDR3: CASSYSRDRGGGYTF. CDR3 nucleotide sequence: TGTGCCAGCAGTTACTCACGAGACAGGGGCGGTGGCTACACCTTC.

This clone has only a few counts. J is TRBJ1-1 and V is TRBV7-6; the match to TRBD1 covers 7 bases. Germline V gene lookup returns CDR1 SGHVS and CDR2 FNYEAQ. V was pared by 4 bases and J by 6 bases, with 14 bases of the junction left unmatched. The CDR3 totals 16 residues. CDR3 nucleotide sequence: TGTGCCAGCAGCTCTCCCGTGAAGGGGGCTAGGGCTGAAGCTTTCTTT. The encoded protein is CASSSPVKGARAEAFF.

The genes are TRBV9 and TRBJ2-5; the D gene is possibly TRBD2 (6 bases). The end of the DNA aligns better with TRBJ2-7, so the J call may be wrong. Germline V lookup: CDR1 SGDLS, CDR2 YYNGEE. This CDR3 has 13 amino acids. The CDR3 DNA is TGTGCCAGCAGCGTAGTCCCGGGGGTCGAGCAGTACTTC. This gives the protein CASSVVPGVEQYF.

On this clone itself: Other nucleotide sequences in the sample specify the same CDR3. V usage is TRBV29-1 and J usage is TRBJ1-5, with no clear D. The CDR3 is 12 amino acids. Trimming took 6 bases from V and 6 from J, leaving 12 bases between them. Germline assignment: CDR1 SQVTM and CDR2 ANQGSEA. CDR3 sequence reads: CSVGWEFQPQHF. In DNA, the CDR3 is TGCAGCGTCGGGTGGGAGTTTCAGCCCCAGCATTTT.

This chain uses TRBV5-1 with TRBJ2-5, with 8 bases aligning to TRBD2. CDR3 size: 16 residues. CDR1 is SGHRS, CDR2 YFSETQ, per germline. V lost 0 bases to trimming and J lost 4 bases; unmatched junction nucleotides: 8. This CDR3 reads CASSLEGGRPGETQYF. CDR3 in DNA: TGCGCCAGCAGCTTGGAAGGCGGGAGGCCCGGAGAGACCCAGTACTTC. Variable domain in full (rest from reference TRBV5-1 and TRBJ2-5): KAGVTQTPRYLIKTRGQQVTLSCSPISGHRSVSWYQQTPGQGLQFLFEYFSETQRNKGNFPGRFSGRQFSNSRSEMNVSTLELGDSALYLCASSLEGGRPGETQYFGPGTRLLVL.

A remark on this clone: The identical CDR3 is also encoded by other nucleotide sequences in the sample. V and J are TRBV7-9 and TRBJ2-5; TRBD2 matches 10 bases. The germline V gene has CDR1 SEHNR and CDR2 FQNEAQ (reference sequence). The CDR3 has 16 residues. V was clipped by 4 bases and J by 5 bases; unmatched bases: 10. The CDR3 loop is CASSSSLAGGRETQYF. CDR3 DNA sequence: TGTGCCAGCAGCTCTTCGTTAGCGGGGGGCCGGGAGACCCAGTACTTC.

V gene TRBV19 combines with J gene TRBJ1-5; D call uncertain. This CDR3 has 14 residues. Germline V gives CDR1 LNHDA, CDR2 SQIVND (reference sequence). Trimming shortened V by 6 bases and J by 7 bases, and 16 bases separated the two germline ends. The CDR3 sequence is CASSGGVLVQPQHF. CDR3 DNA: TGTGCCAGTAGCGGAGGAGTTTTAGTACAGCCCCAGCATTTT.

V is TRBV19 and J is TRBJ1-1, with 7 bases aligning to TRBD1. Germline CDR1 LNHDA, CDR2 SQIVND (reference sequence). J gave up 2 bases and V 2 bases, and 2 bases lay outside the gene matches. This CDR3 comprises 14 residues. This CDR3 reads CASSITGVNTEAFF. CDR3 DNA: TGTGCCAGTAGTATAACAGGGGTAAACACTGAAGCTTTCTTT.